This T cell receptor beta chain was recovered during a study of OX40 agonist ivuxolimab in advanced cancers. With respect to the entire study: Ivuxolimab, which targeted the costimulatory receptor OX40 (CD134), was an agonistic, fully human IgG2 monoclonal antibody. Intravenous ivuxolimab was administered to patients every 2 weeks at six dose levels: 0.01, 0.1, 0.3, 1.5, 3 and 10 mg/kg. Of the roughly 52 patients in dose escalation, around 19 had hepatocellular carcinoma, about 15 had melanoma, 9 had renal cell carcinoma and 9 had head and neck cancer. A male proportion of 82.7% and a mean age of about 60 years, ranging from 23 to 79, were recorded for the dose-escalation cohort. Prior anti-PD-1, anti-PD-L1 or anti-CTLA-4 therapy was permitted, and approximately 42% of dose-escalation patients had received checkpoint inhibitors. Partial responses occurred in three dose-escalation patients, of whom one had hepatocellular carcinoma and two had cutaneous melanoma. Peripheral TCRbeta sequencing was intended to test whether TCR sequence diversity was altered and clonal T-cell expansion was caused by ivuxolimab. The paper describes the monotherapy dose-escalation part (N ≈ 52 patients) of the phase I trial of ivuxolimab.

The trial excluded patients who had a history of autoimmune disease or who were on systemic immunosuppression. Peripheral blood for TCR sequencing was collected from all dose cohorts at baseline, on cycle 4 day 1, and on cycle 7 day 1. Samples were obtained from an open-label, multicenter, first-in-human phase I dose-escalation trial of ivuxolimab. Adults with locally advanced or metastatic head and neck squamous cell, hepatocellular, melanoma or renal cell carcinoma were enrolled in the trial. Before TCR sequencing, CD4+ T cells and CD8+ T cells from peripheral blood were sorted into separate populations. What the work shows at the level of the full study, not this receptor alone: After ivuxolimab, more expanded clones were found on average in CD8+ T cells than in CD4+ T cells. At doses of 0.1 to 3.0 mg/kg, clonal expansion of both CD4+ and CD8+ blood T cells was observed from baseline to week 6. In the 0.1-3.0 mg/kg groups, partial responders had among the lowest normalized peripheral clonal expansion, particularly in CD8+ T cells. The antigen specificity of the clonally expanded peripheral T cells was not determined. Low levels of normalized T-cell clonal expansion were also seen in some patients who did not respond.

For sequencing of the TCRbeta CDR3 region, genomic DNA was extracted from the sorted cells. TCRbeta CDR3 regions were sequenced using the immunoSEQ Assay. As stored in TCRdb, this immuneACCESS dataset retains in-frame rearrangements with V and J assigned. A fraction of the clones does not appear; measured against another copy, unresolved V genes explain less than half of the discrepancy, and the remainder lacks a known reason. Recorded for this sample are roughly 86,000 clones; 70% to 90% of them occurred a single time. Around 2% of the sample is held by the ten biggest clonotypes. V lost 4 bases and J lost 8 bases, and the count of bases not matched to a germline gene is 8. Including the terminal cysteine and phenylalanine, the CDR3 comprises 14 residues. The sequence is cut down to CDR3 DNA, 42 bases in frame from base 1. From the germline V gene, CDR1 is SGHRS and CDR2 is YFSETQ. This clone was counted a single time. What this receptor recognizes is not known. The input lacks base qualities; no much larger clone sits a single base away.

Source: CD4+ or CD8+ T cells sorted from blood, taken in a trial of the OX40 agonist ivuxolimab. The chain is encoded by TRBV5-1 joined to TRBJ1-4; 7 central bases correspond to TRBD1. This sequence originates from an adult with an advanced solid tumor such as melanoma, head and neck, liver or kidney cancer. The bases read TGCGCCAGCAGCCAACAGGGGTCTTGGGAAAAACTGTTTTTT. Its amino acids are CASSQQGSWEKLFF.